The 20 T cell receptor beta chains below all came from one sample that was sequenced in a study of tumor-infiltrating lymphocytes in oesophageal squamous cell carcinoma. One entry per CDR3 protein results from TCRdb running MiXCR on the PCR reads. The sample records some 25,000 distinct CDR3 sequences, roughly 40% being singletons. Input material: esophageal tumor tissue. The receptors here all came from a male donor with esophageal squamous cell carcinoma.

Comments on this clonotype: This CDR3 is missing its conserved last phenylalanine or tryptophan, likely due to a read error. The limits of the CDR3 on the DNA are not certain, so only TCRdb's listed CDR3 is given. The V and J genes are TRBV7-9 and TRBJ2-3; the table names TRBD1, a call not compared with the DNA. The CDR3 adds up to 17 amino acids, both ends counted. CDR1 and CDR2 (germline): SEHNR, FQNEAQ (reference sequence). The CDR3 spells CASSTGTLVQETQYFGP.

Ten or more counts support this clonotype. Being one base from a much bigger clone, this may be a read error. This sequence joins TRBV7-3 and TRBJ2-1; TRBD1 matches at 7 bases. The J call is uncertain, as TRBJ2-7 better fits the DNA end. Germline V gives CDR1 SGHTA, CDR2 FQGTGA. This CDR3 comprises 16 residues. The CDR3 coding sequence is TGTGCCAGCAGCTCGACAGGGTTAAGCTCCTACAATGAGCAGTACTTC. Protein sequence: CASSSTGLSSYNEQYF.

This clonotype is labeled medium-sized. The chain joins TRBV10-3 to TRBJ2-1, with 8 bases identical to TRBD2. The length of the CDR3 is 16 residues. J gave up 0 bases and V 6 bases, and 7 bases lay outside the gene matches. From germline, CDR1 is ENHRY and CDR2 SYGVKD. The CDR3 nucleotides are TGTGCCATCAGGAGTCAGCGGGAGCACTCCTACAATGAGCAGTTCTTC. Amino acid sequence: CAIRSQREHSYNEQFF.

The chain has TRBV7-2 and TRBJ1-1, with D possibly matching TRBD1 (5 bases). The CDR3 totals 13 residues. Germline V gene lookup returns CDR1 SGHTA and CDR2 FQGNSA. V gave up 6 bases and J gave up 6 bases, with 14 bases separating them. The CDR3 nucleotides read TGTGCCAGCAGTTTGCAGGGCGCGGCTGAAGCTTTCTTT. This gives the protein CASSLQGAAEAFF.

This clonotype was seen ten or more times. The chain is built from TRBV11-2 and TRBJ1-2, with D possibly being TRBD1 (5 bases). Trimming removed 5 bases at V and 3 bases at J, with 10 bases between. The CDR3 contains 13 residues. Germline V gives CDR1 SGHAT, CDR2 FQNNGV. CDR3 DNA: TGTGCCAGCAGCCCAGGACACGACTATGGCTACACCTTC. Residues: CASSPGHDYGYTF. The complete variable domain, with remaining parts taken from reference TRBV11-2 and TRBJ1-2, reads EAGVAQSPRYKIIEKRQSVAFWCNPISGHATLYWYQQILGQGPKLLIQFQNNGVVDDSQLPKDRFSAERLKGVDSTLKIQPAKLEDSAVYLCASSPGHDYGYTFGSGTRLTVV.

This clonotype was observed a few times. The CDR3 here is CASSPTGTGLSGNTIYF. In nucleotides, the CDR3 is TGTGCCAGCAGCCCGACAGGGACCGGCCTCTCTGGAAACACCATATATTTT. The V and J genes are TRBV6-1 and TRBJ1-3; 7 positions agree with TRBD1. This CDR3 is 17 amino acids long. V gave up 6 bases and J gave up 0 bases; unmatched junction bases: 11. Germline V gene lookup returns CDR1 MNHNS and CDR2 SASEGT.

The CDR3: CASSPTSTQETQYF. The CDR3 DNA sequence: TGTGCCAGCAGCCCGACTAGCACCCAAGAGACCCAGTACTTC. The chain joins TRBV7-3 to TRBJ2-5; TRBD2 aligns across 7 bases. The CDR3 has 14 amino acids. J lost 1 base, V lost 5 bases, and 4 bases had no gene match. Germline assignment: CDR1 SGHTA and CDR2 FQGTGA. The full variable domain, its missing parts supplied by reference TRBV7-3 and TRBJ2-5, is GAGVSQTPSNKVTEKGKYVELRCDPISGHTALYWYRQSLGQGPEFLIYFQGTGAADDSGLPNDRFFAVRPEGSVSTLKIQRTERGDSAVYLCASSPTSTQETQYFGPGTRLLVL.

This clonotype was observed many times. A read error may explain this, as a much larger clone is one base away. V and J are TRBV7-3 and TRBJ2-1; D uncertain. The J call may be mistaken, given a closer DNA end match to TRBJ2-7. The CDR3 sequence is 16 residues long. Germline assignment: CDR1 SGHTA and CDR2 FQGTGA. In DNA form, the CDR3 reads TGTGCCAGCAGCTTAGCGACCGGAAGCTCCTACAATGAGCAGTACTTC. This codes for CASSLATGSSYNEQYF.

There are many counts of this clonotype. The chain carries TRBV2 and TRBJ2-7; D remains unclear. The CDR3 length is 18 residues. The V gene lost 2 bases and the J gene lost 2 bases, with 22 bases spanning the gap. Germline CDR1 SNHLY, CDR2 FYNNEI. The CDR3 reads CASSEKPPLWGQPYEQYF. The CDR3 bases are TGTGCCAGCAGTGAAAAACCTCCGCTCTGGGGTCAGCCCTACGAGCAGTACTTC.

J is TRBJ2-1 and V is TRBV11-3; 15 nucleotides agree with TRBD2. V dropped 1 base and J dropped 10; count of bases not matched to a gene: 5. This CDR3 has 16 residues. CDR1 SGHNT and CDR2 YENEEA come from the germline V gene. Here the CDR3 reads CASSLVRGTSGGEQFF. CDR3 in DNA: TGTGCCAGCAGCTTAGTCCGGGGGACTAGCGGGGGGGAGCAGTTCTTC.

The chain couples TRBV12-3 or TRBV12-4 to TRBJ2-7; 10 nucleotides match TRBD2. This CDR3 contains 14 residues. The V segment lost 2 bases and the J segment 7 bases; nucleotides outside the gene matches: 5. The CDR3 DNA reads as TGTGCCAGCAGTTTACGACTAGCGGGCCATGAGCAGTACTTC. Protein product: CASSLRLAGHEQYF.

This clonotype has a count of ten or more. The CDR3 DNA is TGTGCCAGCGGACCGAGAAGCGGGTTCTTC. Its translation is CASGPRSGFF. The chain couples TRBV7-2 to TRBJ2-1; D may be TRBD2 (5 bases). V gave up 8 bases and J gave up 15 bases, with 14 bases separating them. CDR1 is SGHTA and CDR2 is FQGNSA in the germline V gene. The CDR3 spans 10 residues. The full variable domain, in which reference TRBV7-2 and TRBJ2-1 provide the parts outside the CDR3, is GAGVSQSPSNKVTEKGKDVELRCDPISGHTALYWYRQSLGQGLEFLIYFQGNSAPDKSGLPSDRFSAERTGGSVSTLTIQRTQQEDSAVYLCASGPRSGFFGPGTRLTVL.

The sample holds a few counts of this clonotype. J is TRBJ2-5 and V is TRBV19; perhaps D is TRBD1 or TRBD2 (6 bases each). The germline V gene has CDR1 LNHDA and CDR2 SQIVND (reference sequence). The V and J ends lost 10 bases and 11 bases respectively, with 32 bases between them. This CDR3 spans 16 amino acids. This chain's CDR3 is CATKGGFPTFGNEQYF. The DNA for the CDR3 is TGTGCCACGAAGGGGGGTTTTCCTACTTTCGGCAATGAGCAGTACTTC.

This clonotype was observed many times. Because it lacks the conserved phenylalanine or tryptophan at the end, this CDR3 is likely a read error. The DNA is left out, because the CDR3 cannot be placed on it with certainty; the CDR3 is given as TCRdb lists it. The CDR3 region is CASSSRLP. V usage is TRBV7-2 and J usage is TRBJ2-1; TRBD2, as called in the table, went unchecked against the DNA. CDR1 SGHTA and CDR2 FQGNSA come from the germline V gene. The CDR3 numbers 8 amino acids, ends counted.

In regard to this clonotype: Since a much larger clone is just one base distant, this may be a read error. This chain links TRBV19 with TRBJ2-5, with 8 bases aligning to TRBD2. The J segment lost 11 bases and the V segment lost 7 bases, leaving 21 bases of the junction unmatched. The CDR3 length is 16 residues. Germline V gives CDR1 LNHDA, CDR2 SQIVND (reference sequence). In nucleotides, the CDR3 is TGTGCCAGTATCCCCGGTACTAGCGGATTCTACAATGAGCAGTACTTC. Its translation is CASIPGTSGFYNEQYF.

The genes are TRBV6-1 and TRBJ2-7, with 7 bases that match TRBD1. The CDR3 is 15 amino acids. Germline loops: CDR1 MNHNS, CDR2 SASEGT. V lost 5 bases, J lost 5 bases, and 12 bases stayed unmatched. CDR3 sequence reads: CASSLSGSTGNEQYF. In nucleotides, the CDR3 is TGTGCCAGCAGTCTCTCGGGCTCGACAGGGAACGAGCAGTACTTC.

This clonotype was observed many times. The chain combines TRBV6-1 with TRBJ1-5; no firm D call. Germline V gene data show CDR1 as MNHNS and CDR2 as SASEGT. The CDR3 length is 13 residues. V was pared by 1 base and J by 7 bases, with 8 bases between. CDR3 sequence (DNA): TGTGCCAGCAGTGAAGGGGGTATCCAGCCCCAGCATTTT. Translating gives CASSEGGIQPQHF.

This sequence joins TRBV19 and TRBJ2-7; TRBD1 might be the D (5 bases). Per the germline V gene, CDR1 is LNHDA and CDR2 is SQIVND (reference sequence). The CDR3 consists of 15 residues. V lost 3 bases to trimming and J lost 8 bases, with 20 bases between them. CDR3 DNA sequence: TGTGCCAGTAGTATTGGGTCCCAGGGCTATCACCAGCAGTACTTC. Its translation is CASSIGSQGYHQQYF.

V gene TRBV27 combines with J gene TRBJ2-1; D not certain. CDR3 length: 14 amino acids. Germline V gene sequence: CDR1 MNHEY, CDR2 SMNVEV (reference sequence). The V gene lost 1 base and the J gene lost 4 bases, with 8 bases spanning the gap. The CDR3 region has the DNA TGTGCCAGCAGTTTATTTGGCGAGTACAATGAGCAGTTCTTC. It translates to CASSLFGEYNEQFF.

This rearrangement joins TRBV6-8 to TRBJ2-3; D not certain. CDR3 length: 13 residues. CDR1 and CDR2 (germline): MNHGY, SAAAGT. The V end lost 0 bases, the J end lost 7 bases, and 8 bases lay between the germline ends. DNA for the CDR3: TGTGCCAGCAGTTACTCCGCAGGATATACGCAGTATTTT. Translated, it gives CASSYSAGYTQYF.